This T cell receptor (beta chain) was found in a study of monozygotic twins with inflammatory bowel disease. Per sample, reverse transcription was split into eight reactions. The template-switching step introduced UMIs that carried a 6-nucleotide sample barcode. TCRdb re-called the 5' RACE reads and shows each CDR3 protein once, DNA omitted. Its listing shows some 170,000 distinct CDR3 sequences. General observations from the study: Similarity of repertoires did not differ between concordant and discordant twins, possibly from limited power. Healthy co-twins had higher TCRbeta inverse Simpson diversity than their IBD twins.

CDR1 and CDR2 from the germline V gene are KGHDR and SFDVKD. The CDR3 totals 15 residues. Comments on this clonotype: Its antigen is undetermined.

Sequencing was performed on blood. The chain employs TRBV24-1 and TRBJ2-3; TCRdb reports TRBD2, a call that lacks DNA to check it against. The source of this sequence is a human donor with ulcerative colitis or Crohn's disease, or a healthy co-twin of an affected twin (not recorded which). The CDR3 here is CATSDWRDLSYTQYF.